A selection of T cell receptor beta chains follows, all from one sample in a study of T cell repertoires in cytomegalovirus infection. These TCRs' antigens remain unknown. TCRdb re-called the reads with MiXCR, one entry per CDR3 protein. Of roughly 990,000 distinct CDR3 sequences in the sample, under 40% are singletons; the top ten hold over 10%. The sample here was cultured CD8+ T cells from PBMCs, taken from culture after CMV antigen stimulation. Receptors were obtained from a human donor in good health (CMV status not recorded). Some clones in this sample may be carry-over from other donors' samples. The CDR3 runs from the conserved cysteine through the conserved F or W. Fields, in order: J gene, D gene, V gene, clone size, CDR3 protein, CDR3 DNA. D genes are given only for firm matches. The size of a clone is reported for some rows only, either as once, few or many, or as a class for expanded clones.

TRBJ1-2 | . | TRBV3-1 | . | CASSQEGTGYGYTF | TGTGCCAGCAGCCAAGAGGGAACGGGCTATGGCTACACCTTC
TRBJ1-1 | . | TRBV19 | . | CASTAGSSGYERTEAFF | TGTGCCAGTACCGCGGGCAGTTCAGGGTACGAGCGGACTGAAGCTTTCTTT
TRBJ2-3 | . | TRBV7-2 | many | CASSYPSTDTQYF | TGTGCCAGCAGCTACCCTAGCACAGATACGCAGTATTTT
TRBJ1-6 | . | TRBV7-9 | few | CASSLADKERVLHF | TGTGCCAGCAGCTTAGCGGACAAAGAGCGTGTCCTCCACTTT
TRBJ2-5 | . | TRBV12-5 | . | CASGLTETQYF | TGTGCTAGTGGTTTGACAGAGACCCAGTACTTC
TRBJ1-6 | . | TRBV6-6 | many | CASSYSRERRSPLHF | TGTGCCAGCAGTTACTCGCGGGAAAGGCGTTCACCCCTCCACTTT
TRBJ1-5 | TRBD1 | TRBV6-2/TRBV6-3 | few | CASSYPDDRDNQPQHF | TGTGCCAGCAGTTACCCTGACGACAGGGATAATCAGCCCCAGCATTTT
TRBJ2-3 | TRBD2 | TRBV27 | few | CASSPRGGAADTQYF | TGTGCCAGCAGTCCACGGGGGGGAGCGGCAGATACGCAGTATTTT
TRBJ2-2 | . | TRBV2 | few | CASSVGATGELFF | TGTGCCAGCAGTGTGGGAGCCACCGGGGAGCTGTTTTTT
TRBJ2-7 | TRBD1 | TRBV5-4 | few | CASSTLGQATQTF | TGTGCCAGCAGCACCCTCGGACAGGCCACCCAGACCTTC
TRBJ1-5 | . | TRBV20-1 | . | CSARDPGAADNQPQHF | TGCAGTGCTAGAGACCCAGGGGCGGCTGACAATCAGCCCCAGCATTTT
TRBJ2-5 | . | TRBV7-6 | . | CANSLEGEIWETQYF | TGTGCCAACAGCTTAGAGGGGGAGATTTGGGAGACCCAGTACTTC
TRBJ1-1 | TRBD1 | TRBV19 | . | CASRNRGGTEAFF | TGTGCCAGTAGAAACAGGGGAGGCACTGAAGCTTTCTTT
TRBJ2-2 | . | TRBV15 | few | CATSRTLLTRRNTGELFF | TGTGCCACCAGCAGAACCCTCCTGACTAGGCGGAACACCGGGGAGCTGTTTTTT
TRBJ1-3 | . | TRBV12-3/TRBV12-4 | . | CASSRTASGNTIYF | TGTGCCAGCAGTCGGACAGCTTCTGGAAACACCATATATTTT
TRBJ1-1 | . | TRBV2 | few | CASRLSFDRNTEAFF | TGTGCCAGCAGATTATCGTTTGACAGGAACACTGAAGCTTTCTTT
TRBJ2-7 | . | TRBV7-6 | many | CASSLAPGDNEQYF | TGTGCCAGCAGCTTAGCGCCCGGGGACAACGAGCAGTACTTC
TRBJ2-3 | . | TRBV12-3/TRBV12-4 | . | CASSERASTDTQYF | TGTGCCAGCAGCGAGAGGGCTAGCACAGATACGCAGTATTTT
TRBJ2-2 | TRBD1 | TRBV7-6 | many | CASSLGRGRTGELFF | TGTGCCAGCAGCTTAGGCAGGGGGCGAACCGGGGAGCTGTTTTTT
TRBJ1-4 | . | TRBV7-9 | once | CASSLAVGSEKLFF | TGTGCCAGCAGCTTAGCGGTCGGAAGTGAAAAACTGTTTTTT
TRBJ1-1 | . | TRBV5-8 | . | CASSLAVVWGDVNTEAFF | TGTGCCAGCAGCTTGGCCGTAGTGTGGGGGGACGTGAACACTGAAGCTTTCTTT
TRBJ2-5 | . | TRBV7-9 | . | CASRSGAQETQYF | TGTGCCAGCAGATCCGGGGCCCAAGAGACCCAGTACTTC
TRBJ1-3 | TRBD1 | TRBV7-9 | . | CASSHYPRGQAGNTIYF | TGTGCCAGCAGCCATTATCCCCGGGGACAGGCTGGAAACACCATATATTTT
TRBJ1-1 | . | TRBV19 | . | CASSNPTEAFF | TGTGCCAGTAGTAACCCCACTGAAGCTTTCTTT
TRBJ2-1 | . | TRBV2 | . | CAINFRNEQFF | TGTGCCATTAATTTTAGGAATGAGCAGTTCTTC
TRBJ1-6 | TRBD1 | TRBV6-6 | . | CASSYSGQGLVNSPLHF | TGTGCCAGCAGTTACTCGGGACAGGGGTTAGTCAATTCACCCCTCCACTTT
TRBJ2-1 | . | TRBV4-1 | few | CASSQDSASYNEQFF | TGCGCCAGCAGCCAAGATAGTGCTAGCTACAATGAGCAGTTCTTC
TRBJ2-1 | . | TRBV19 | . | CASSMDQYNEQFF | TGTGCCAGTAGTATGGATCAGTACAATGAGCAGTTCTTC
TRBJ1-1 | TRBD1 | TRBV7-8 | many | CASSRQGGNTEAFF | TGTGCCAGCAGCCGACAGGGTGGGAACACTGAAGCTTTCTTT
TRBJ2-1 | TRBD1 | TRBV7-6 | many | CASSLARTGQGSYNEQFF | TGTGCCAGCAGCTTAGCCCGGACCGGACAGGGATCCTACAATGAGCAGTTCTTC
TRBJ2-1 | . | TRBV12-3/TRBV12-4 | . | CASSPSWVDEQFF | TGTGCCAGCAGTCCTTCCTGGGTGGATGAGCAGTTCTTC
TRBJ2-1 | TRBD2 | TRBV11-1 | few | CASSPGTSGGHNEQFF | TGTGCCAGCAGCCCGGGGACTAGCGGGGGTCACAATGAGCAGTTCTTC
TRBJ2-2 | . | TRBV7-9 | . | CASSSDRQNTGELFF | TGTGCCAGCAGCTCGGACAGACAGAACACCGGGGAGCTGTTTTTT
TRBJ2-1 | TRBD1 | TRBV7-8 | . | CASRPRTGGRINEQFF | TGTGCCAGCAGACCTAGGACAGGGGGACGGATAAATGAGCAGTTCTTC
TRBJ1-6 | . | TRBV6-2/TRBV6-3 | few | CASSYFGPDSAYNSPLHF | TGTGCCAGCAGTTACTTCGGCCCGGACAGCGCTTATAATTCACCCCTCCACTTT
TRBJ2-2 | TRBD2 | TRBV11-3 | . | CASSSSGGARIGELFF | TGTGCCAGCAGCTCAAGCGGGGGGGCCAGGATCGGGGAGCTGTTTTTT
TRBJ2-7 | TRBD1 | TRBV7-9 | . | CASSSPRDRNYEQYF | TGTGCCAGCAGCTCTCCCCGGGACAGAAACTACGAGCAGTACTTC
TRBJ2-7 | TRBD1 | TRBV19 | . | CASRERADRLYEQYF | TGTGCCAGTAGGGAGAGGGCGGACAGGTTATACGAGCAGTACTTC
TRBJ2-5 | . | TRBV6-2/TRBV6-3 | . | CASRGRGRQETQYF | TGTGCCAGCAGGGGCAGGGGTAGGCAAGAGACCCAGTACTTC
TRBJ2-3 | . | TRBV7-2 | many | CASSLEGSTDTQYF | TGTGCCAGCAGCTTAGAGGGGTCCACAGATACGCAGTATTTT
TRBJ2-5 | . | TRBV7-2 | many | CASSPGPKETQYF | TGTGCCAGCAGCCCCGGACCGAAAGAGACCCAGTACTTC
TRBJ2-5 | TRBD1 | TRBV5-1 | once | CASSYLTGHQETQYF | TGCGCCAGCAGCTACTTGACAGGGCACCAAGAGACCCAGTACTTC
TRBJ2-3 | TRBD2 | TRBV7-2 | many | CASIRLAGGPTDTQYF | TGTGCCAGCATCCGACTAGCGGGGGGGCCCACAGATACGCAGTATTTT
TRBJ2-3 | . | TRBV7-9 | . | CASSQDSGTQYF | TGTGCCAGCAGCCAAGATTCGGGGACGCAGTATTTT
TRBJ2-7 | . | TRBV19 | . | CASSLKGRAKSYEQYF | TGTGCCAGTAGTCTGAAAGGTCGGGCCAAGTCCTACGAGCAGTACTTC
TRBJ1-2 | . | TRBV19 | . | CASSIATGPQSSYGYTF | TGTGCCAGTAGTATAGCCACGGGACCACAAAGCTCCTATGGCTACACCTTC
TRBJ1-2 | . | TRBV7-9 | few | CASSLVRGDGDTF | TGTGCCAGCAGCTTAGTCAGGGGAGATGGGGACACCTTC
TRBJ1-1 | . | TRBV7-3 | many | CASSSVRDTEAFF | TGTGCCAGCTCCTCTGTGAGGGACACTGAAGCTTTCTTT
TRBJ2-5 | . | TRBV7-2 | many | CASSLIGGKETQYF | TGTGCCAGCAGCTTAATTGGGGGGAAAGAGACCCAGTACTTC
TRBJ1-3 | . | TRBV7-2 | . | CASSLVGPENTIYF | TGTGCCAGCAGCTTAGTGGGACCTGAAAACACCATATATTTT